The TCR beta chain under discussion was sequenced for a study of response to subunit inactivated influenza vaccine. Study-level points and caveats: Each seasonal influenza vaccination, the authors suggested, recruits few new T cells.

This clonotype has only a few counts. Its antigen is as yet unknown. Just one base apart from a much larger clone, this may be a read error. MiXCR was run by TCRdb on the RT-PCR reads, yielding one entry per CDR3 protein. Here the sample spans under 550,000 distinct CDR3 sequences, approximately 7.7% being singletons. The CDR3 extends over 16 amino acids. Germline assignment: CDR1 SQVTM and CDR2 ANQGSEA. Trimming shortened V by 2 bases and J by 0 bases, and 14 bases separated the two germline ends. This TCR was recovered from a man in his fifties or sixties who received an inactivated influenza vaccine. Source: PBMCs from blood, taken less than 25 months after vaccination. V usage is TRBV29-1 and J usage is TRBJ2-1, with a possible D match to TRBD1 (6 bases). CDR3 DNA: TGCAGCGTTGAACCCAGGGGCGGCCTCTCCTACAATGAGCAGTTCTTC. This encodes CSVEPRGGLSYNEQFF.